One and the same sample provided the 10 T cell receptor beta chains below, sequenced in a study of blood T cells in healthy people across ages. PCR was performed a second time for about 7 to 12 cycles using a sample-barcoded 5' primer and a J-beta primer mix. TCRdb reprocessed the 5' RACE reads with MiXCR, giving one entry per CDR3 protein. Of around 780,000 distinct CDR3 sequences listed, around 24% are singletons. Another study also made use of these data, one on T cells of mothers and their children.

The sample comprised blood. The receptor source for this set is a boy aged 5 to 17 in good health.

This clonotype was observed a few times. The V gene is TRBV2, the J gene TRBJ2-1; D ambiguous. Trimming pared 4 bases from V and 6 bases from J, leaving 13 bases between. The CDR3 runs 14 residues. Germline CDR1 is SNHLY and CDR2 is FYNNEI. Here the CDR3 DNA reads TGTGCCAGCAGTGCGTCACCTGTCGGCAATGAGCAGTTCTTC. It yields the protein CASSASPVGNEQFF.

This clonotype has just a few counts. This sequence joins TRBV28 and TRBJ2-4; 8 positions match TRBD1. The CDR3 extends over 16 amino acids. CDR1 is MDHEN and CDR2 is SYDVKM in the germline V gene. With V trimmed by 5 bases and J by 3 bases, 9 bases remained unmatched. The CDR3 region has the DNA TGTGCCAGCAGTCAAGCCAGGGGGCGTAACAAAAACATTCAGTACTTC. Residues: CASSQARGRNKNIQYF.

The chain has TRBV10-3 and TRBJ2-5; D is uncertain. CDR1 and CDR2 from the germline V gene are ENHRY and SYGVKD. Trimming shortened V by 3 bases and J by 1 base, and 6 bases separated the two germline ends. The CDR3 spans 13 residues. CDR3 DNA: TGTGCCATCAGTGAAAGGTCCCAAGAGACCCAGTACTTC. This translates into CAISERSQETQYF.

This clonotype turned up a few times. CDR3 amino acids: CASSYSMGAAGANVLTF. The CDR3 region has the DNA TGTGCCAGCAGTTACTCGATGGGGGCGGCTGGGGCCAACGTCCTGACTTTC. The chain carries TRBV6-2 or TRBV6-3 and TRBJ2-6; maybe TRBD1 (6 bases). V shed 0 bases and J shed 2 bases, with 11 bases lying between them. The CDR3 runs 17 residues. Germline CDR1 and CDR2: MNHEY and SVGEGT.

The chain carries TRBV6-6 and TRBJ2-5, with 13 bases aligning to TRBD2. CDR1 MNHNY and CDR2 SVGAGI come from the germline V gene (reference sequence). The CDR3 is 16 amino acids. The J segment lost 4 bases and the V segment lost 2 bases, leaving 4 bases of the junction unmatched. The CDR3 DNA reads as TGTGCCAGCAGTTACCCACGGACTAGCGGGGGAGAGACCCAGTACTTC. Its protein product is CASSYPRTSGGETQYF.

The chain carries TRBV10-1 and TRBJ2-1; TRBD1 agrees at 7 bases. The ends lost 3 bases at V and 2 bases at J; junction bases unmatched: 7. There are 16 residues in the CDR3. In germline, CDR1 is WNHNN, CDR2 SYGVQD (reference sequence). The CDR3 nucleotides are TGCGCCAGCAGTGAAAAACAGGGGATTACCTACAATGAGCAGTTCTTC. This gives the protein CASSEKQGITYNEQFF.

The genes are TRBV20-1 and TRBJ2-5, with 7 bases aligning to TRBD2. Near its end, the DNA agrees better with TRBJ2-1, so the J call may be wrong. The CDR3 is 12 amino acids. The V gene's germline CDR1 is DFQATT and CDR2 SNEGSKA (reference sequence). The CDR3 here is CSAGGGGNEQFF. In DNA form, the CDR3 reads TGCAGTGCTGGGGGGGGAGGCAATGAGCAGTTCTTC.

This clonotype has more than one count but fewer than ten. The chain uses TRBV5-1 and TRBJ2-7; D unresolved. There are 15 residues in the CDR3. Trimming removed 2 bases at V and 0 bases at J, with 12 bases between. Germline V gene lookup returns CDR1 SGHRS and CDR2 YFSETQ. CDR3 amino acids: CASSFYGRTSYEQYF. CDR3 DNA: TGCGCCAGCAGCTTTTACGGCCGGACCTCCTACGAGCAGTACTTC.

This clonotype was observed a few times. The chain is built from TRBV27 and TRBJ2-5, with 11 bases identical to TRBD1. The CDR3 length is 16 residues. Germline values: CDR1 MNHEY, CDR2 SMNVEV (reference sequence). V gave up 5 bases and J gave up 5 bases; unmatched junction bases: 10. Here the CDR3 DNA reads TGTGCCAGCAGTCAACCGGGACAGGGGGAGGAGGAGACCCAGTACTTC. Its translation is CASSQPGQGEEETQYF.

This clonotype occurred once. This rearrangement joins TRBV27 to TRBJ2-7; D is uncertain. V shed 6 bases and J shed 3 bases, with 9 bases lying between them. CDR1 and CDR2 from the germline V gene are MNHEY and SMNVEV (reference sequence). The CDR3 consists of 12 residues. The CDR3 protein is CASRNTFYEQYF. DNA for the CDR3: TGTGCCAGCAGAAACACGTTCTACGAGCAGTACTTC.